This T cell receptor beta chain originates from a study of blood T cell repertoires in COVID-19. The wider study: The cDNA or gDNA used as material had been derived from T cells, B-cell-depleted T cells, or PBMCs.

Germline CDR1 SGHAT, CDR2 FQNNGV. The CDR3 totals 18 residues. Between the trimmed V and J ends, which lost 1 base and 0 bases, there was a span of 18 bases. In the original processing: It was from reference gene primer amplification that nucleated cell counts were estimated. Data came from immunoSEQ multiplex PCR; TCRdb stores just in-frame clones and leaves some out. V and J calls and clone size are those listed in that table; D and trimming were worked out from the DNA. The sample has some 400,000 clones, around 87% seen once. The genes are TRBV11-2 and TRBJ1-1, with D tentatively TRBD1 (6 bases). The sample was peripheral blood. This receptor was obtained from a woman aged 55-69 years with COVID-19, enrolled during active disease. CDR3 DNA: TGTGCCAGCAGCTTAGGAGGCTTATTCAGGGGCATGAACACTGAAGCTTTCTTT. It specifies CASSLGGLFRGMNTEAFF.